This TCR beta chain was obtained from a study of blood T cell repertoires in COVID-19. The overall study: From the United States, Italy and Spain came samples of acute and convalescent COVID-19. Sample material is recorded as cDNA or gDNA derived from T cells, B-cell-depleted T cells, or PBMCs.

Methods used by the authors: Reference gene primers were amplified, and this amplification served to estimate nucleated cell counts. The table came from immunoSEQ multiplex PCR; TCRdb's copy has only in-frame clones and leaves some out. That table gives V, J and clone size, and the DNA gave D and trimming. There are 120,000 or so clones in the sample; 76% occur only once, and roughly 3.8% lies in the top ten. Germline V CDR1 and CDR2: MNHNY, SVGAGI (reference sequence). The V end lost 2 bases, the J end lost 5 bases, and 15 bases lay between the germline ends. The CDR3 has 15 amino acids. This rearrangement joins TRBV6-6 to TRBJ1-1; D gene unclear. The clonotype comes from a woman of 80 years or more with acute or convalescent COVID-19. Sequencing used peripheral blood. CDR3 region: CASSYPHAGGTEAFF. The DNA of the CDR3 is TGTGCCAGCAGTTACCCCCACGCCGGCGGGACTGAAGCTTTCTTT.